Presented here are 4 T cell receptor beta chains from one specimen sequenced in a study of Ad26.COV2.S vaccination and SARS-CoV-2 variants. Treatment defined: over 15 received Ad26.COV2.S at low or high dose, single or two shots; about 5 received placebo; per-sample allocation not given. Collection of samples fell on day 63 after the first vaccine or placebo injection. Profiled with immunoSEQ multiplex PCR; TCRdb holds only in-frame clones, not every one. The profile shows a few hundred thousand clones, about nine tenths of them singletons. Sequenced here: peripheral blood, sampled in a trial of Ad26.COV2.S vaccine versus placebo. The receptors shown here come from a person aged 18 to 59 who received the Ad26.COV2.S COVID-19 vaccine or a placebo.

The rearrangement uses TRBV25-1 and TRBJ2-1; TRBD1 matches 11 bases. In germline, CDR1 is MGHDK, CDR2 SYGVNS. The V gene end was trimmed by 3 bases and the J gene end by 9 bases; junction bases not matched to a gene: 10. This CDR3 comprises 16 residues. The CDR3 DNA reads TGTGCCAGCAGTGAGTTTGGGACAGGGGGTCTAATTGAGCAGTTCTTC. It is translated as CASSEFGTGGLIEQFF. Full variable domain (outside the CDR3, taken from reference TRBV25-1 and TRBJ2-1): EADIYQTPRYLVIGTGKKITLECSQTMGHDKMYWYQQDPGMELHLIHYSYGVNSTEKGDLSSESTVSRIRTEHFPLTLESARPSHTSQYLCASSEFGTGGLIEQFFGPGTRLTVL.

CDR3 DNA sequence: TGCGCCAGCAGCCTACTCCACCGGCACACAGATACGCAGTATTTT. Translation: CASSLLHRHTDTQYF. The rearrangement joins TRBV5-1 to TRBJ2-3; D unresolved. This CDR3 is built from 15 residues. Germline V gene lookup returns CDR1 SGHRS and CDR2 YFSETQ. The germline V and J ends were trimmed by 4 bases and 2 bases, with 14 bases remaining between them.

The J gene is TRBJ1-3, the V gene TRBV30; 8 bases map to TRBD1. The CDR3 contains 13 residues. The trim removed 5 bases at V and 3 bases at J, leaving 3 bases unmatched. Germline lookup yields CDR1 GTSNPN and CDR2 SVGIG (reference sequence). CDR3 region: CAWGQGGGNTIYF. The CDR3 bases are TGTGCCTGGGGACAGGGAGGTGGAAACACCATATATTTT.

The chain employs TRBV19 and TRBJ1-1, with 7 bases identical to TRBD1. The length of the CDR3 is 14 residues. The ends lost 8 bases at V and 5 bases at J; junction bases unmatched: 11. CDR1 is LNHDA, CDR2 SQIVND, per germline (reference sequence). The CDR3 DNA follows: TGTGCCAGTGCCTTGGAGGGGGCTTTAACTGAAGCTTTCTTT. Its translation is CASALEGALTEAFF.